Sequencing of this T cell receptor beta chain was carried out in a study of blood T cell repertoires in COVID-19. Overall study context: Sources were T cells, B-cell-depleted T cells, or PBMCs; the material itself was cDNA or gDNA.

From germline, CDR1 is LNHNV and CDR2 YYDKDF (reference sequence). CDR3 length equals 16 residues. V was clipped by 0 bases and J by 2 bases; unmatched bases: 5. Only in-frame clones appear in the TCRdb table, and some are missing; sequencing was by immunoSEQ multiplex PCR. This table has roughly 250,000 clones, just under 90% appearing once. The chain employs TRBV15 and TRBJ2-3, with 7 bases fitting TRBD2. The receptor was derived from a woman aged 40 to 49 with acute or convalescent COVID-19. The sample was peripheral blood. The chain's CDR3 is CATSRDRGTTTDTQYF. In nucleotides, the CDR3 is TGTGCCACCAGCAGAGATAGAGGGACTACCACAGATACGCAGTATTTT.